Below, 24 T cell receptor beta chains from the same sample are listed, as sequenced in a study of OX40 agonist ivuxolimab in advanced cancers. TCRdb's copy holds only in-frame clones and misses some; the assay was immunoSEQ multiplex PCR. In the table there are approximately 9,300 clones, 89% of which are singletons. The sequences come from CD4+ or CD8+ T cells sorted from blood, collected in a trial of the OX40 agonist ivuxolimab. The receptors derive from an adult with an advanced solid tumor such as melanoma, head and neck, liver or kidney cancer.

This chain links TRBV7-2 with TRBJ2-5, with D perhaps given as TRBD1 or TRBD2 (5 bases each). This CDR3 has 13 residues. Per germline, CDR1 SGHTA and CDR2 FQGNSA. V lost 4 bases, J lost 9 bases, and 15 bases lay in between. This chain's CDR3 is CASSWGSFTAQYF. CDR3 bases: TGTGCCAGCAGCTGGGGGAGTTTTACCGCCCAGTACTTC.

The chain has TRBV11-2 and TRBJ1-6, with a possible D match to TRBD1 (5 bases). CDR1 and CDR2 from the germline V gene are SGHAT and FQNNGV. The CDR3 loop spans 15 amino acids. V was pared by 0 bases and J by 6 bases, with 9 bases between. CDR3 sequence (DNA): TGTGCCAGCAGCTTAGAAACAGGTGTTAATTCACCCCTCCACTTT. It translates to CASSLETGVNSPLHF.

The gene calls are TRBV6-4 and TRBJ1-5; tentatively, D is TRBD1 (5 bases). Trimming cost V 3 bases and J 7 bases, with 10 bases left between them. The CDR3 is made up of 13 amino acids. The germline V gene has CDR1 MRHNA and CDR2 SNTAGT. The CDR3 region is CASSEGVGQPQHF. The CDR3 DNA reads as TGTGCCAGCAGTGAAGGGGTTGGGCAGCCCCAGCATTTT.

A note on this clone: Other DNA sequences in this specimen translate into the identical CDR3. This sequence joins TRBV7-2 and TRBJ1-5; 8 bases agree with TRBD1. This CDR3 has 15 amino acids. After removal of 6 bases from V and 2 bases from J, the junction contained 6 bases not matched to a gene. CDR1 SGHTA and CDR2 FQGNSA come from the germline V gene. In DNA, the CDR3 is TGTGCCAGCAGGAGACAGGGGTTCGGCAATCAGCCCCAGCATTTT. It translates to CASRRQGFGNQPQHF.

Here the CDR3 reads CASSANWGSGNTIYF. In DNA, the CDR3 is TGTGCCAGCAGTGCGAACTGGGGCTCTGGAAACACCATATATTTT. The V call is TRBV6-4, the J call TRBJ1-3; D is unresolved. The germline gives CDR1 MRHNA, CDR2 SNTAGT. The CDR3 runs to 15 residues. The V and J ends lost 4 bases and 0 bases respectively, with 10 bases between them.

V and J are TRBV7-9 and TRBJ2-2; TRBD2 matches 10 bases. The CDR3 length is 16 residues. Germline V lookup: CDR1 SEHNR, CDR2 FQNEAQ (reference sequence). V dropped 4 bases and J dropped 6; count of bases not matched to a gene: 8. The CDR3 nucleotides read TGTGCCAGCAGCTGGGGACTAGCGAGAGGAGCCGGGGAGCTGTTTTTT. Translated, it gives CASSWGLARGAGELFF.

This rearrangement joins TRBV5-1 to TRBJ2-1, with 10 positions matching TRBD2. This CDR3 has 19 amino acids. Germline loops: CDR1 SGHRS, CDR2 YFSETQ. V was clipped by 0 bases and J by 2 bases; unmatched bases: 11. This chain's CDR3 is CASSLDGLTGTSAYNEQFF. As DNA, the CDR3 is TGCGCCAGCAGCTTGGATGGTCTTACCGGGACTAGCGCCTACAATGAGCAGTTCTTC.

Only a few counts were recorded for this clone. The chain couples TRBV7-6 to TRBJ2-5; the match to TRBD1 covers 10 bases. The CDR3 contains 15 residues. From germline, CDR1 is SGHVS and CDR2 FNYEAQ. Trimming at V came to 3 bases and at J to 3 bases, leaving 4 bases not matched to a gene. CDR3 coding DNA: TGTGCCAGCAGCTTCAAAGGGACAGGGGAAGAGACCCAGTACTTC. Translated: CASSFKGTGEETQYF.

The chain is built from TRBV10-1 and TRBJ2-1; 12 positions match TRBD2. V gave up 3 bases and J gave up 7 bases; unmatched junction bases: 4. This CDR3 spans 15 amino acids. Germline V CDR1 and CDR2: WNHNN, SYGVQD (reference sequence). CDR3 loop: CASSDGTSGWNEQFF. CDR3 in DNA: TGCGCCAGCAGTGATGGGACTAGCGGGTGGAATGAGCAGTTCTTC.

The J gene is TRBJ2-1, the V gene TRBV5-4; D is possibly TRBD2 (5 bases). V was pared by 1 base and J by 5 bases, with 10 bases between. Germline V gives CDR1 SGHNT, CDR2 YYREEE (reference sequence). The CDR3 length is 14 residues. Here the CDR3 DNA reads TGTGCCAGCAGCTTGCGGACTCTCAACAATGAGCAGTTCTTC. Protein product: CASSLRTLNNEQFF.

The chain links TRBV28 to TRBJ2-7; possibly TRBD1 or TRBD2 for D (5 bases each). Trimming cost V 6 bases and J 7 bases, with 22 bases left between them. Germline V gene data show CDR1 as MDHEN and CDR2 as SYDVKM. This CDR3 is built from 15 residues. The CDR3 loop reads CASRPTTVRQREQYF. CDR3 in DNA: TGTGCCAGCAGACCGACTACCGTGAGACAGCGGGAGCAGTACTTC. The entire variable domain, with the rest obtained from reference TRBV28 and TRBJ2-7, is as follows: DVKVTQSSRYLVKRTGEKVFLECVQDMDHENMFWYRQDPGLGLRLIYFSYDVKMKEKGDIPEGYSVSREKKERFSLILESASTNQTSMYLCASRPTTVRQREQYFGPGTRLTVT.

The chain has TRBV19 and TRBJ2-5; 7 bases are shared with TRBD1. CDR1 and CDR2 (germline): LNHDA, SQIVND (reference sequence). J lost 1 base, V lost 8 bases, and 10 bases had no gene match. The CDR3 totals 15 residues. The DNA of the CDR3 is TGTGCCAGTCGTCCTCCGGGACAGCTCCAAGAGACCCAGTACTTC. Its translation: CASRPPGQLQETQYF. Together with reference TRBV19 and TRBJ2-5, the CDR3 gives the full variable domain: DGGITQSPKYLFRKEGQNVTLSCEQNLNHDAMYWYRQDPGQGLRLIYYSQIVNDFQKGDIAEGYSVSREKKESFPLTVTSAQKNPTAFYLCASRPPGQLQETQYFGPGTRLLVL.

The chain employs TRBV28 and TRBJ2-3; 9 bases match TRBD2. Germline CDR1 MDHEN, CDR2 SYDVKM. J was trimmed by 1 base and V by 3 bases; bases with no gene match: 5. This CDR3 has 16 amino acids. For the CDR3, the DNA is TGTGCCAGCAGTTTCTCCGGACTAGCGCGCACAGATACGCAGTATTTT. This sequence encodes CASSFSGLARTDTQYF.

The table lists this clone with a count of one. The V and J genes are TRBV28 and TRBJ1-4; D remains ambiguous. Trimming removed 6 bases from V and 9 bases from J, with 14 bases in between. Germline V gives CDR1 MDHEN, CDR2 SYDVKM. The CDR3 length is 13 residues. This chain's CDR3 is CASSSGPAKKLFF. DNA of the CDR3: TGTGCCAGCAGCTCCGGGCCCGCGAAAAAACTGTTTTTT.

The chain carries TRBV28 and TRBJ2-5, with D perhaps assigned TRBD1 or TRBD2 (6 bases each). The CDR3 is 12 residues long. The germline CDR1 and CDR2 sequences are MDHEN and SYDVKM. Trimming cost V 3 bases and J 13 bases, with 15 bases left between them. The CDR3, as DNA: TGTGCCAGCAGTTTTAGAGGGAAGGGGGGGTACTTC. Its translation is CASSFRGKGGYF.

The chain joins TRBV5-6 to TRBJ2-1; D is unresolved. The germline V gene encodes CDR1 SGHDT and CDR2 YYEEEE. Trimming took 4 bases from V and 7 from J, leaving 15 bases between them. The CDR3 has 14 residues. In DNA, the CDR3 is TGTGCCAGCAGCAGACGGGTACAGCGTAATGAGCAGTTCTTC. Its protein is CASSRRVQRNEQFF.

The V and J genes are TRBV2 and TRBJ2-7, with D tentatively TRBD1 or TRBD2 (5 bases each). The V gene's germline CDR1 is SNHLY and CDR2 FYNNEI. Trimming took 6 bases from V and 0 from J, leaving 15 bases between them. The CDR3 consists of 15 residues. Written as DNA, the CDR3 is TGTGCCAGCAGCATTCCGGGGCTAGTCTCCTACGAGCAGTACTTC. Amino acid sequence: CASSIPGLVSYEQYF.

This clone was observed a single time. V is TRBV10-3 and J is TRBJ1-1, with a possible D match to TRBD1 (5 bases). The CDR3 is made up of 15 amino acids. Trimming cost V 3 bases and J 4 bases, with 15 bases left between them. In germline, CDR1 is ENHRY, CDR2 SYGVKD. The CDR3 nucleotides are TGTGCCATCAGTGACCCCGCAGGGAAGACCACTGAAGCTTTCTTT. Encoded protein: CAISDPAGKTTEAFF.

Details on this clone: In the same sample, other DNA sequences code for this CDR3. This chain connects TRBV10-3 to TRBJ2-7; no clear D. In germline, CDR1 is ENHRY, CDR2 SYGVKD. The V gene lost 4 bases and the J gene lost 5 bases, with 12 bases spanning the gap. This CDR3 has 13 residues. The CDR3 spells CAISVSQGDEQYF. CDR3 DNA sequence: TGTGCCATCAGTGTTAGTCAAGGCGACGAGCAGTACTTC.

The chain employs TRBV20-1 and TRBJ2-1, with unresolved D. Germline V CDR1 and CDR2: DFQATT, SNEGSKA (reference sequence). This CDR3 is 10 amino acids long. V was shortened by 0 bases and J by 6 bases, with 0 bases between the two germline ends. The CDR3 here is CSARDNEQFF. DNA of the CDR3: TGCAGTGCTAGAGACAATGAGCAGTTCTTC.

V is TRBV6-5 and J is TRBJ1-2; TRBD1 might be the D (6 bases). V was shortened by 6 bases and J by 4 bases, with 12 bases between the two germline ends. The CDR3 sequence is 13 residues long. Germline assignment: CDR1 MNHEY and CDR2 SVGAGI. CDR3 nucleotide sequence: TGTGCCAGCAGGCCGGGGGGGGCCTATGGCTACACCTTC. Protein sequence: CASRPGGAYGYTF.

The rearrangement links TRBV2 to TRBJ2-2, with 11 bases fitting TRBD1. J gave up 7 bases and V 6 bases, and 7 bases lay outside the gene matches. The length of the CDR3 is 15 residues. Per the germline V gene, CDR1 is SNHLY and CDR2 is FYNNEI. The CDR3 DNA reads as TGTGCCAGCAGGGTGGGACAGGGGGTTGTCGGGGAGCTGTTTTTT. It encodes CASRVGQGVVGELFF.

The V call is TRBV29-1, the J call TRBJ2-3, with a weak D call TRBD2 (5 bases). With 4 bases removed from V and 5 bases from J, the gap between germline ends came to 7 bases. The CDR3 totals 11 residues. Germline V lookup: CDR1 SQVTM, CDR2 ANQGSEA. The CDR3 DNA is TGCAGCGTTGGGGAGAGAGATACGCAGTATTTT. Translation gives CSVGERDTQYF.

The J gene is TRBJ2-7, the V gene TRBV10-2, with 8 positions matching TRBD1. Per the germline V gene, CDR1 is WSHSY and CDR2 is SAAADI. The CDR3 has 14 amino acids. The ends lost 6 bases at V and 1 base at J; junction bases unmatched: 5. CDR3 in amino acids: CASRTGVASYEQYF. The CDR3 DNA is TGCGCCAGCAGGACAGGGGTGGCTTCCTACGAGCAGTACTTC.